The present entry profiles one T cell receptor (beta chain) with its context. The CDR3 is 15 amino acids. Germline values: CDR1 SGHNT, CDR2 YYREEE (reference sequence). Trimming stripped 2 bases from V and 1 base from J, with 10 bases between. This record comes from a study of shared clonotypes between healthy human individuals. Both subsets, CD45RA+ naive and CD45RA-negative memory, were split from the CD4+ cells. It was at deep level that the assay was run. Here immunoSEQ multiplex PCR was the method, and the copy in TCRdb shows in-frame clones only, minus some. There are roughly 2.4 million clones in the sample; roughly 95% occur only once, and approximately 0.13% lies in the top ten.

This sequence was found in a man aged 18 to 35 in good health. What was sequenced was naive CD4+ T cells sorted from blood. Subset given: CD45RA+ positively selected. The chain has TRBV5-4 and TRBJ2-1; no reliable D call. CDR3 loop: CASSFARRSYNEQFF. The CDR3 DNA reads TGTGCCAGCAGCTTCGCTAGAAGGTCCTACAATGAGCAGTTCTTC.